These 7 T cell receptor beta chains were sequenced from one sample in a study of T cells in tuberculosis. Libraries were prepared by immunoSEQ multiplex PCR; TCRdb keeps only in-frame clonotypes and omits some of them. The sample carries 30,000 to 35,000 clones, around 92% recorded once. Time point given: new active TB diagnosis, blood taken before or within 7 days of starting treatment. The material sequenced was PBMCs, taken at tuberculosis diagnosis. Every receptor here comes from an adult with tuberculosis. Some clones in this sample may be carry-over from other donors' samples.

The CDR3 protein is CASSFGSSPQHF. In nucleotides, the CDR3 is TGTGCCAGCAGTTTCGGGTCAAGCCCCCAGCATTTT. V usage is TRBV28 and J usage is TRBJ1-5, with D unresolved. Germline V CDR1 and CDR2: MDHEN, SYDVKM. The CDR3 totals 12 residues. V lost 3 bases to trimming and J lost 10 bases, with 10 bases between them.

This chain joins TRBV29-1 and TRBJ2-3, with TRBD2 matching 13 bases. The CDR3 is 14 amino acids. V gave up 7 bases and J gave up 5 bases; unmatched junction bases: 6. CDR1 SQVTM and CDR2 ANQGSEA come from the germline V gene. CDR3 bases: TGCAGCGGTAGGACTAGCGGGGGAGTAGATACGCAGTATTTT. This gives the protein CSGRTSGGVDTQYF.

This rearrangement joins TRBV7-9 to TRBJ2-2, with a tentative D call TRBD2 (6 bases). Trimming took 5 bases from V and 1 from J, leaving 11 bases between them. The CDR3 has 15 amino acids. Germline values: CDR1 SEHNR, CDR2 FQNEAQ (reference sequence). The CDR3 DNA reads TGTGCCAGCAGCCCCCCCGGGGGGAACACCGGGGAGCTGTTTTTT. Amino acids: CASSPPGGNTGELFF.

This clone was seen a handful of times. The V and J genes are TRBV2 and TRBJ1-2; tentative D call: TRBD1 (5 bases). CDR1 is SNHLY, CDR2 FYNNEI, per germline. The V end was cut by 11 bases, the J end by 0 bases, with 16 bases between. The CDR3 contains 14 residues. The CDR3 nucleotides read TGTGCCTCCACTACGGCAGGGACTAACTATGGCTACACCTTC. It specifies CASTTAGTNYGYTF.

The V and J genes are TRBV18 and TRBJ1-1, with 7 bases aligning to TRBD1. The V gene end was trimmed by 2 bases and the J gene end by 3 bases; junction bases not matched to a gene: 0. The CDR3 contains 13 residues. CDR1 is KGHSH, CDR2 LQKENI, per germline. The CDR3 sequence: CASSPGQDTEAFF. CDR3 DNA: TGTGCCAGCTCACCAGGACAGGACACTGAAGCTTTCTTT.

This clone has a single count. The chain joins TRBV6-1 to TRBJ1-2; 8 bases match TRBD1. The CDR3 covers 16 residues. Looked up from germline, CDR1 is MNHNS and CDR2 is SASEGT. The trim removed 3 bases at V and 5 bases at J, leaving 11 bases unmatched. The CDR3 DNA follows: TGTGCCAGCAGTGACAACACAGGGGGTATCTCTTATGGCTACACCTTC. It codes for CASSDNTGGISYGYTF.

In this sample, this clone is medium-sized. The rearrangement links TRBV6-1 to TRBJ1-6; TRBD1 matches at 9 bases. V was pared by 3 bases and J by 10 bases, with 10 bases of the junction left unmatched. There are 16 residues in the CDR3. The germline gives CDR1 MNHNS, CDR2 SASEGT. The CDR3 coding sequence is TGTGCCAGCAGTGACCCACCGGGACAGGGAAACTCACCCCTCCACTTT. Its protein product is CASSDPPGQGNSPLHF.